These 2 T cell receptor beta chains were all obtained from the same sample, sequenced in a study of tissue T cells after allogeneic stem cell transplantation. Assay: immunoSEQ multiplex PCR; the TCRdb copy retains only in-frame clones and omits some. Counted here are tens of thousands of clones, approximately 85% occurring once; the ten biggest clones make up roughly 4%. Sequencing used blood, obtained before transplantation. The origin of the receptors is a woman aged 18 to 55 who later had graft-versus-host disease after an allogeneic stem cell transplant.

This chain connects TRBV13 to TRBJ1-2, with D unclear. Germline V lookup: CDR1 PRHDT, CDR2 FYEKMQ (reference sequence). V lost 2 bases, J lost 4 bases, and 11 bases lay in between. The CDR3 totals 14 residues. The chain's CDR3 is CASSLRVASYGYTF. The CDR3 DNA reads TGTGCCAGCAGCTTAAGGGTCGCTTCCTATGGCTACACCTTC. Full variable domain (rest looked up from reference TRBV13 and TRBJ1-2): AAGVIQSPRHLIKEKRETATLKCYPIPRHDTVYWYQQGPGQDPQFLISFYEKMQSDKGSIPDRFSAQQFSDYHSELNMSSLELGDSALYFCASSLRVASYGYTFGSGTRLTVV.

The CDR3 nucleotides read TGTGCCAGCAGCTCGGACTCCGAGCAGTTCTTC. Translation gives CASSSDSEQFF. The chain couples TRBV11-3 to TRBJ2-1; D is perhaps TRBD2 (5 bases). The CDR3 is made up of 11 amino acids. Germline assignment: CDR1 SGHNT and CDR2 YENEEA. Deletions cut 4 bases from V and 10 bases from J, with 8 bases between.